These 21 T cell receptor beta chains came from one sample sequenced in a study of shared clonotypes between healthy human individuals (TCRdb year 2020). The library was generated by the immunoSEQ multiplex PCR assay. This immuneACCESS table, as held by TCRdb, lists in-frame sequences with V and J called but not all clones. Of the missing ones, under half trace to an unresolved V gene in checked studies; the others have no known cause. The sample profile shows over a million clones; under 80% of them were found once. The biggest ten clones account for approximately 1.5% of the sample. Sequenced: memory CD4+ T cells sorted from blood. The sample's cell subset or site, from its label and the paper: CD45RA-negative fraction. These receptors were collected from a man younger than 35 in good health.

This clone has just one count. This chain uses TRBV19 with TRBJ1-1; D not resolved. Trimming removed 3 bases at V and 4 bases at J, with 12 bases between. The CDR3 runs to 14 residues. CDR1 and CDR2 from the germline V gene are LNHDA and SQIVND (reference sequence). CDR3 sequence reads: CASSMAGKSTEAFF. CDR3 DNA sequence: TGTGCCAGTAGTATGGCGGGGAAATCCACTGAAGCTTTCTTT.

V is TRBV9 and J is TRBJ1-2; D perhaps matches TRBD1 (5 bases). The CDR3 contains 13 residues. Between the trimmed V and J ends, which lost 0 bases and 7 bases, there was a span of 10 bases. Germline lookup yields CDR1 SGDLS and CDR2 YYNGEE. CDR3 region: CASSVGGTIGYTF. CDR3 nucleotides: TGTGCCAGCAGCGTAGGAGGGACCATTGGCTACACCTTC. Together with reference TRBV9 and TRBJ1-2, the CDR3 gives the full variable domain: DSGVTQTPKHLITATGQRVTLRCSPRSGDLSVYWYQQSLDQGLQFLIQYYNGEERAKGNILERFSAQQFPDLHSELNLSSLELGDSALYFCASSVGGTIGYTFGSGTRLTVV.

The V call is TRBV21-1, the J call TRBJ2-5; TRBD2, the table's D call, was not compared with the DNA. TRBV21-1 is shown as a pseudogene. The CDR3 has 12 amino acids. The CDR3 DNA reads TGTGCCGCCACGGGGAGGGGAGAGACCCAGTACTTC. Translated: CAATGRGETQYF.

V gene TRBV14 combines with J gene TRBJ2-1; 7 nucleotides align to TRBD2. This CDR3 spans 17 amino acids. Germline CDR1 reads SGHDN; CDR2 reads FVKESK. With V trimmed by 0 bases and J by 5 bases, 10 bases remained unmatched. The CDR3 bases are TGTGCCAGCAGCCAAGATCTTGGAATAGCGGGCCACAATGAGCAGTTCTTC. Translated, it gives CASSQDLGIAGHNEQFF.

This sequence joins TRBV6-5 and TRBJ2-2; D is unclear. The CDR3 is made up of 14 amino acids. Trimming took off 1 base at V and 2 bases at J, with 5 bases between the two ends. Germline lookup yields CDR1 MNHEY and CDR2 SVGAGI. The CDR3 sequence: CASSYWQNTGELFF. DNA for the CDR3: TGTGCCAGCAGTTACTGGCAAAACACCGGGGAGCTGTTTTTT.

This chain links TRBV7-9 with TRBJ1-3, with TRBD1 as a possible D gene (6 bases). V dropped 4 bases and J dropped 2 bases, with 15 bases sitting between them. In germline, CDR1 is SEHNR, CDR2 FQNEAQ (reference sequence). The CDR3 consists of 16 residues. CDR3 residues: CASSSMGDTTGNTIYF. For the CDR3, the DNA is TGTGCCAGCAGCTCGATGGGGGACACTACTGGAAACACCATATATTTT.

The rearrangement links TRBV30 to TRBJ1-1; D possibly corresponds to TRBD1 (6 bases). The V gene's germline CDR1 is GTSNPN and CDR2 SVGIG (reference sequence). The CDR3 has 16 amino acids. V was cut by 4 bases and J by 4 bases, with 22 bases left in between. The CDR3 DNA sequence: TGTGCCTGGATCATGCAGGGGAAGGGGCGGTTCACTGAAGCTTTCTTT. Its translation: CAWIMQGKGRFTEAFF.

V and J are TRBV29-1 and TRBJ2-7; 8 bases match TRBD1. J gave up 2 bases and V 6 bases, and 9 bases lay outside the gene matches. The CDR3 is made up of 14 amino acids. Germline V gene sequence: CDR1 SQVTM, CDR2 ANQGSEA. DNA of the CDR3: TGCAGCGTCAACCCCTCAGGGGGCACCTACGAGCAGTACTTC. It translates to CSVNPSGGTYEQYF.

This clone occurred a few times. The CDR3 DNA sequence: TGCGCCAGCAGTGGAGGGGGCCCCACCGGGGAGCTGTTTTTT. Its protein is CASSGGGPTGELFF. The chain links TRBV10-1 to TRBJ2-2; TRBD1 matches 7 bases. With V trimmed by 4 bases and J by 4 bases, 3 bases remained unmatched. The CDR3 extends over 14 amino acids. Germline assignment: CDR1 WNHNN and CDR2 SYGVQD (reference sequence).

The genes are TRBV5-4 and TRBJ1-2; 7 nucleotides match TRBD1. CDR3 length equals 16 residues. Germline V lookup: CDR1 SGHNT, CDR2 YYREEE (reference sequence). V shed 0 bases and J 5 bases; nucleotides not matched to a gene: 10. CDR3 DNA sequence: TGTGCCAGCAGCTTGGCTGAGGGGGCCTATAGGTATGGCTACACCTTC. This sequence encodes CASSLAEGAYRYGYTF.

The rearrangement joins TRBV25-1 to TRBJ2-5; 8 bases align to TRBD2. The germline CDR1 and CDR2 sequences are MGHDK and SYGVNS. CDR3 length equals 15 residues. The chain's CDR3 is CGTTSGAGVRETQYF. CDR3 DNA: TGTGGGACGACATCCGGAGCGGGAGTTAGAGAGACCCAGTACTTC. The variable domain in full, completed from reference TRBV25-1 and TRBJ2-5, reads EADIYQTPRYLVIGTGKKITLECSQTMGHDKMYWYQQDPGMELHLIHYSYGVNSTEKGDLSSESTVSRIRTEHFPLTLESARPSHTSQYLCGTTSGAGVRETQYFGPGTRLLVL.

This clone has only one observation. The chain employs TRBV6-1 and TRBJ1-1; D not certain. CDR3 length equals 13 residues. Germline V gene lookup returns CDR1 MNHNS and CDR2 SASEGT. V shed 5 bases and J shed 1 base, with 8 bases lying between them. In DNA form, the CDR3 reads TGTGCCAGCAGTAATTCCGGGAACACTGAAGCTTTCTTT. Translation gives CASSNSGNTEAFF.

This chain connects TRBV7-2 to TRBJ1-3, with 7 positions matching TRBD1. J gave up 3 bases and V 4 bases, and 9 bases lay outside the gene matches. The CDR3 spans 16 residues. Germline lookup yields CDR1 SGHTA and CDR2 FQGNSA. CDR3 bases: TGTGCCAGCAGCTCGAACAGGGGAGTGTTTGGAAACACCATATATTTT. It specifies CASSSNRGVFGNTIYF. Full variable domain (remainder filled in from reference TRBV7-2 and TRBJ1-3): GAGVSQSPSNKVTEKGKDVELRCDPISGHTALYWYRQSLGQGLEFLIYFQGNSAPDKSGLPSDRFSAERTGGSVSTLTIQRTQQEDSAVYLCASSSNRGVFGNTIYFGEGSWLTVV.

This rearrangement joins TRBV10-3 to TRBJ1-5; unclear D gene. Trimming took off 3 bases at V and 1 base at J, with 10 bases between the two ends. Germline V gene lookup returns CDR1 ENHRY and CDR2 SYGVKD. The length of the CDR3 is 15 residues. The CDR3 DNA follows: TGTGCCATCAGTGAAAGAGGGCAGAGCAATCAGCCCCAGCATTTT. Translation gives CAISERGQSNQPQHF.

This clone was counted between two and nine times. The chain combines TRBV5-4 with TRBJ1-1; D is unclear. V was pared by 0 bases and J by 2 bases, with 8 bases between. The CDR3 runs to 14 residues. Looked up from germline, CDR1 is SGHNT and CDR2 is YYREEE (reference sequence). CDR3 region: CASSLGLINTEAFF. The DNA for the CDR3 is TGTGCCAGCAGCTTGGGACTGATAAACACTGAAGCTTTCTTT.

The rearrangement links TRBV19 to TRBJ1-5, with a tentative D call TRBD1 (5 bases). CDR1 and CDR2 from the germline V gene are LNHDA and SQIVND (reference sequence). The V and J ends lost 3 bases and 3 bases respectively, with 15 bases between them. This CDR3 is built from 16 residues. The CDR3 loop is CASSIVGHPDNQPQHF. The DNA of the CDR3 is TGTGCCAGTAGTATCGTTGGACATCCGGACAATCAGCCCCAGCATTTT.

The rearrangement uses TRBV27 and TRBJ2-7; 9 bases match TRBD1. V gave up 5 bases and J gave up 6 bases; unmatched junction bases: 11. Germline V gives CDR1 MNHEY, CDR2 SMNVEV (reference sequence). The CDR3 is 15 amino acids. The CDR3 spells CASSPLGTGRGEQYF. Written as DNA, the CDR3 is TGTGCCAGCAGTCCTCTAGGGACAGGGAGAGGCGAGCAGTACTTC.

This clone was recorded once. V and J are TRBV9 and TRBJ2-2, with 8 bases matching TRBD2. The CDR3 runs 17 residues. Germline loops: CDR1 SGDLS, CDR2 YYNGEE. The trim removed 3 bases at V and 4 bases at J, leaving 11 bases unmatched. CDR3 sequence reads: CASSGAGRGAPTGELFF. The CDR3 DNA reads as TGTGCCAGCAGCGGGGCCGGGAGGGGGGCCCCCACCGGGGAGCTGTTTTTT. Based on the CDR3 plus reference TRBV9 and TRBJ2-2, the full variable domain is DSGVTQTPKHLITATGQRVTLRCSPRSGDLSVYWYQQSLDQGLQFLIQYYNGEERAKGNILERFSAQQFPDLHSELNLSSLELGDSALYFCASSGAGRGAPTGELFFGEGSRLTVL.

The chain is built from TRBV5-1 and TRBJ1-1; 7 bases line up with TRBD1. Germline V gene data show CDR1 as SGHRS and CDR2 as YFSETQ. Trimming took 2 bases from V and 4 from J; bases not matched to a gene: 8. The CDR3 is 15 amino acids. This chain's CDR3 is CASSLEGAGGTEAFF. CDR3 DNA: TGCGCCAGCAGCTTAGAGGGGGCAGGAGGCACTGAAGCTTTCTTT.

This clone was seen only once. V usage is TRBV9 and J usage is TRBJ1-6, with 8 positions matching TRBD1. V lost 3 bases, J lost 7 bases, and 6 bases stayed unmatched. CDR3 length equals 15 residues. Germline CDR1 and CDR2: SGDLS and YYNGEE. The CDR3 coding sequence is TGTGCCAGCAGCGATAGGACAGGGCGGAATTCACCCCTCCACTTT. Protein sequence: CASSDRTGRNSPLHF.

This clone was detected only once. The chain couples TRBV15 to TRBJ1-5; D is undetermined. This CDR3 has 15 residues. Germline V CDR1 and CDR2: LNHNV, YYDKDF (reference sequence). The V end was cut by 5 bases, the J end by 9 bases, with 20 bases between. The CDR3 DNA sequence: TGTGCCACCAGCCCGTCTCGGAGCTATGGTTCGCCCCAGCATTTT. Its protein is CATSPSRSYGSPQHF. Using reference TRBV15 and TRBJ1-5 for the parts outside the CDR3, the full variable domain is DAMVIQNPRYQVTQFGKPVTLSCSQTLNHNVMYWYQQKSSQAPKLLFHYYDKDFNNEADTPDNFQSRRPNTSFCFLDIRSPGLGDTAMYLCATSPSRSYGSPQHFGDGTRLSIL.